Below, 25 T cell receptor beta chains from the same sample are listed, as sequenced in a study of early T cells in non-severe SARS-CoV-2 infection. TCRdb passed the 5' RACE reads through MiXCR, listing each CDR3 protein once. Among more than 55,000 distinct CDR3 sequences, under 15% were seen once, and the ten largest hold about 1.4%. The specimen sequenced was whole blood. The receptor source for this set is an adult who was a healthcare worker with PCR-confirmed SARS-CoV-2 infection or an uninfected control (not recorded which).

There are many counts of this clonotype. The CDR3 loop is CASSRGAAGMNTEAFF. The CDR3 DNA sequence: TGTGCCAGCAGCCGAGGGGCCGCGGGCATGAACACTGAAGCTTTCTTT. The V and J genes are TRBV3-1 and TRBJ1-1, with D possibly TRBD1 on 5 matching bases. The V end was cut by 4 bases, the J end by 0 bases, with 15 bases between. The CDR3 covers 16 residues. CDR1 is LGHDT and CDR2 is YNNKEL in the germline V gene (reference sequence).

This chain connects TRBV20-1 to TRBJ1-5, with D perhaps TRBD1 (6 bases). This CDR3 contains 15 residues. Trimming shortened V by 6 bases and J by 0 bases, and 15 bases separated the two germline ends. Germline V gene sequence: CDR1 DFQATT, CDR2 SNEGSKA (reference sequence). Written as DNA, the CDR3 is TGCAGTGCGTCCAGGGGTCCATCTAGCAATCAGCCCCAGCATTTT. Protein product: CSASRGPSSNQPQHF.

This clonotype turned up a few times. The rearrangement joins TRBV7-9 to TRBJ2-1; 10 nucleotides align to TRBD1. Germline lookup yields CDR1 SEHNR and CDR2 FQNEAQ (reference sequence). V dropped 2 bases and J dropped 5; count of bases not matched to a gene: 6. The CDR3 length is 16 residues. The CDR3 sequence: CASSLWMGTGDNEQFF. CDR3 DNA: TGTGCCAGCAGCTTATGGATGGGGACAGGGGACAATGAGCAGTTCTTC.

This chain links TRBV9 with TRBJ2-3; possibly TRBD2 for D (6 bases). CDR1 SGDLS and CDR2 YYNGEE come from the germline V gene. V was cut by 1 base and J by 1 base, with 10 bases left in between. This CDR3 has 15 amino acids. As DNA, the CDR3 is TGTGCCAGCAGCGTATCCGGGACTGGCACAGATACGCAGTATTTT. This encodes CASSVSGTGTDTQYF.

This clonotype showed up many times. The J gene is TRBJ2-1, the V gene TRBV6-4; a possible D gene is TRBD2 (5 bases). The CDR3 loop spans 13 amino acids. The V and J ends lost 3 bases and 9 bases respectively, with 12 bases between them. Germline V gene lookup returns CDR1 MRHNA and CDR2 SNTAGT. CDR3: CASSDSEVGEQFF. In DNA form, the CDR3 reads TGTGCCAGCAGTGATTCGGAGGTCGGTGAGCAGTTCTTC.

This clonotype was recorded a few times. The V and J genes are TRBV5-6 and TRBJ2-7; D unresolved. The CDR3 extends over 13 amino acids. Germline V gene sequence: CDR1 SGHDT, CDR2 YYEEEE. V shed 5 bases and J shed 3 bases, with 12 bases lying between them. CDR3: CASSPTRSYEQYF. CDR3 DNA: TGTGCCAGCAGTCCCACTCGGAGCTACGAGCAGTACTTC.

V and J are TRBV15 and TRBJ1-2; TRBD1 is a possible D gene (6 bases). V lost 3 bases to trimming and J lost 5 bases, with 13 bases between them. The CDR3 runs to 14 residues. Germline assignment: CDR1 LNHNV and CDR2 YYDKDF (reference sequence). The chain's CDR3 is CATSSIGGAYGYTF. The CDR3 region has the DNA TGTGCCACCAGCAGCATCGGGGGCGCTTATGGCTACACCTTC.

There are many counts of this clonotype. This chain links TRBV7-2 with TRBJ2-5; TRBD1 is a possible D gene (6 bases). Germline lookup yields CDR1 SGHTA and CDR2 FQGNSA. The CDR3 length is 15 residues. With 1 base removed from V and 5 bases from J, the gap between germline ends came to 14 bases. The chain's CDR3 is CASSLGAGVRETQYF. For the CDR3, the DNA is TGTGCCAGCAGCTTAGGGGCAGGGGTCCGTGAGACCCAGTACTTC.

The chain recombines TRBV11-2 with TRBJ1-1, with no clear D. The CDR3 loop spans 12 amino acids. V was trimmed by 3 bases and J by 6 bases, leaving 8 bases between them. CDR1 is SGHAT and CDR2 is FQNNGV in the germline V gene. CDR3 nucleotide sequence: TGTGCCAGCAGCTTTGGCAGCTCTGAAGCTTTCTTT. The encoded protein is CASSFGSSEAFF.

This clonotype came up many times. This chain joins TRBV6-4 and TRBJ2-1; D gene uncertain. V shed 2 bases and J shed 7 bases, with 9 bases lying between them. Per the germline V gene, CDR1 is MRHNA and CDR2 is SNTAGT. The CDR3 is 13 amino acids. The CDR3 loop is CASSDDGNNEQFF. The CDR3 region has the DNA TGTGCCAGCAGTGACGATGGCAATAATGAGCAGTTCTTC.

Many counts were recorded for this clonotype. The chain recombines TRBV7-3 with TRBJ1-1; tentatively, D is TRBD1 (6 bases). The germline V and J ends were trimmed by 4 bases and 4 bases, with 10 bases remaining between them. The length of the CDR3 is 13 residues. From germline, CDR1 is SGHTA and CDR2 FQGTGA. The CDR3 reads CASSSTGSTEAFF. The CDR3 bases are TGTGCCAGCAGCTCTACAGGGAGCACTGAAGCTTTCTTT. Full variable domain (rest looked up from reference TRBV7-3 and TRBJ1-1): GAGVSQTPSNKVTEKGKYVELRCDPISGHTALYWYRQSLGQGPEFLIYFQGTGAADDSGLPNDRFFAVRPEGSVSTLKIQRTERGDSAVYLCASSSTGSTEAFFGQGTRLTVV.

The V call is TRBV6-6, the J call TRBJ1-2; D is unclear. CDR1 is MNHNY, CDR2 SVGAGI, per germline (reference sequence). V dropped 5 bases and J dropped 2 bases, with 12 bases sitting between them. The CDR3 spans 14 residues. The DNA of the CDR3 is TGTGCCAGCAGTGCCGTTCACGGCAACTATGGCTACACCTTC. This sequence encodes CASSAVHGNYGYTF.

In nucleotides, the CDR3 is TGCAGCTTTTTGAGGGGCGGCTACACCTTC. It codes for CSFLRGGYTF. J is TRBJ1-2 and V is TRBV29-1; TRBD1 is a possible D gene (5 bases). Germline CDR1 is SQVTM and CDR2 is ANQGSEA. Trimming took 8 bases from V and 8 from J, leaving 12 bases between them. This CDR3 spans 10 amino acids.

This rearrangement joins TRBV3-1 to TRBJ1-5, with TRBD1 as a possible D gene (5 bases). V was shortened by 2 bases and J by 2 bases, with 10 bases between the two germline ends. Germline CDR1 is LGHDT and CDR2 is YNNKEL (reference sequence). The CDR3 totals 15 residues. In DNA, the CDR3 is TGTGCCAGCAGCCAACAGGGCAGGGGCAATCAGCCCCAGCATTTT. Protein: CASSQQGRGNQPQHF.

This clonotype has more than one count but fewer than ten. The chain has TRBV12-3 or TRBV12-4 and TRBJ1-1, with 9 bases identical to TRBD1. There are 14 residues in the CDR3. V gave up 10 bases and J gave up 0 bases; unmatched junction bases: 6. CDR3 DNA: TGTGCCATACCGGGACAGGGCGTGAACACTGAAGCTTTCTTT. Protein: CAIPGQGVNTEAFF.

This clonotype was detected many times. The chain links TRBV30 to TRBJ2-2; TRBD2 is a possible D gene (7 bases). V lost 4 bases and J 6 bases, leaving 15 bases between the germline ends. Looked up from germline, CDR1 is GTSNPN and CDR2 is SVGIG (reference sequence). This CDR3 spans 14 amino acids. DNA for the CDR3: TGTGCCTGGACGAGGGGGGGCACGCCCGGGGAGCTGTTTTTT. It codes for CAWTRGGTPGELFF.

This clonotype was picked up many times. The chain couples TRBV2 to TRBJ1-2; D possibly corresponds to TRBD1 (5 bases). Germline V gene sequence: CDR1 SNHLY, CDR2 FYNNEI. With 5 bases removed from V and 6 bases from J, the gap between germline ends came to 13 bases. The CDR3 sequence is 13 residues long. The CDR3 is CASSRGILDGYTF. The CDR3 bases are TGTGCCAGCAGTCGGGGGATCCTTGATGGCTACACCTTC.

V and J are TRBV5-5 and TRBJ1-6, with no clear D. CDR1 SGHKS and CDR2 YYEKEE come from the germline V gene (reference sequence). V lost 0 bases, J lost 7 bases, and 17 bases lay in between. The CDR3 spans 17 residues. Written as DNA, the CDR3 is TGTGCCAGCAGCTTGGACTTCGGGAGGTCTTTCAATTCACCCCTCCACTTT. It specifies CASSLDFGRSFNSPLHF. The variable domain in full, completed from reference TRBV5-5 and TRBJ1-6, reads DAGVTQSPTHLIKTRGQQVTLRCSPISGHKSVSWYQQVLGQGPQFIFQYYEKEERGRGNFPDRFSARQFPNYSSELNVNALLLGDSALYLCASSLDFGRSFNSPLHFGNGTRLTVT.

V is TRBV5-8 and J is TRBJ1-1; possible D gene TRBD1, 6 bases. The length of the CDR3 is 14 residues. CDR1 SGHTS and CDR2 YDEGEE come from the germline V gene. V lost 1 base to trimming and J lost 5 bases, with 12 bases between them. The CDR3 DNA follows: TGTGCCAGCAGCTTGAATGCTAGGGGGACTGAAGCTTTCTTT. Translating it yields CASSLNARGTEAFF. The variable domain in full, with the rest retrieved from reference TRBV5-8 and TRBJ1-1, is EAGVTQSPTHLIKTRGQQATLRCSPISGHTSVYWYQQALGLGLQFLLWYDEGEERNRGNFPPRFSGRQFPNYSSELNVNALELEDSALYLCASSLNARGTEAFFGQGTRLTVV.

This clonotype was seen repeatedly, ten times or more. The chain uses TRBV19 and TRBJ1-5, with TRBD1 identical over 9 bases. The CDR3 sequence is 16 residues long. Unmatched junction bases numbered 6, after V lost 4 bases and J lost 2 bases. CDR1 LNHDA and CDR2 SQIVND come from the germline V gene (reference sequence). Here the CDR3 reads CASSTKTGGGNQPQHF. In DNA form, the CDR3 reads TGTGCCAGTAGTACCAAGACAGGGGGTGGCAATCAGCCCCAGCATTTT.

This chain's CDR3 is CSVEDPPGAADTQYF. The CDR3, as DNA: TGCAGCGTTGAAGATCCGCCTGGGGCGGCAGATACGCAGTATTTT. This chain connects TRBV29-1 to TRBJ2-3; D might be TRBD1 (5 bases). Germline V lookup: CDR1 SQVTM, CDR2 ANQGSEA. This CDR3 has 15 residues. The ends were cut back, 0 bases at V and 4 bases at J, with 14 bases in the middle.

The CDR3 loop reads CASSLRPGGVGNEQFF. The CDR3 nucleotides are TGTGCCAGCAGCCTAAGACCGGGGGGTGTGGGCAACGAGCAGTTCTTC. This sequence joins TRBV11-2 and TRBJ2-1; 7 bases line up with TRBD2. The length of the CDR3 is 16 residues. Germline CDR1 reads SGHAT; CDR2 reads FQNNGV. Trimming cost V 5 bases and J 10 bases; bases outside gene matches: 17.

This clonotype was counted at least ten times. This chain links TRBV20-1 with TRBJ2-1, with TRBD1 matching over 10 bases. The CDR3 runs to 18 residues. The germline CDR1 and CDR2 sequences are DFQATT and SNEGSKA (reference sequence). The trim removed 0 bases at V and 1 base at J, leaving 9 bases unmatched. The CDR3 protein is CSARDRDRGTTSYNEQFF. DNA of the CDR3: TGCAGTGCTAGAGATAGGGACAGGGGCACTACTTCCTACAATGAGCAGTTCTTC.

This clonotype was seen a handful of times. The chain combines TRBV20-1 with TRBJ1-1; D perhaps matches TRBD1 (5 bases). The length of the CDR3 is 13 residues. CDR1 and CDR2 (germline): DFQATT, SNEGSKA (reference sequence). V was cut by 2 bases and J by 6 bases, with 13 bases left in between. The CDR3 spells CSARPDTNAEAFF. Written as DNA, the CDR3 is TGCAGTGCTAGACCGGACACTAACGCTGAAGCTTTCTTT.

This clonotype was counted between two and nine times. This rearrangement joins TRBV18 to TRBJ2-1; 8 bases are a match to TRBD1. This CDR3 has 17 amino acids. CDR1 KGHSH and CDR2 LQKENI come from the germline V gene. Trimming at V came to 4 bases and at J to 9 bases, leaving 17 bases not matched to a gene. The CDR3 here is CASSRGKDAGGAGEQFF. As DNA, the CDR3 is TGTGCCAGCTCACGGGGGAAGGATGCAGGGGGCGCGGGTGAGCAGTTCTTC.